This T cell receptor beta chain comes out of a study of blood T cell repertoires in COVID-19. Study overall: Sites in the United States, Italy and Spain provided acute and convalescent COVID-19 samples.

Repertoires were generated with immunoSEQ multiplex PCR, while TCRdb's copy carries only in-frame clones and drops some. There are roughly 400,000 clones in the sample; 90% to 95% occur only once, and about 0.9% lies in the top ten. In assigning cohorts, the study relied on participant-reported clinical history. Sequencing was carried out using PBMCs or T cells enriched from blood (not recorded which). This receptor was taken from a middle-aged woman who had been exposed to COVID-19.

This chain's CDR3 is CASSAGPQYNEQFF. The CDR3 coding sequence is TGTGCCAGCAGCGCGGGACCACAATACAATGAGCAGTTCTTC. The chain uses TRBV7-8 and TRBJ2-1; perhaps TRBD2 as D (6 bases). This CDR3 is built from 14 residues. Germline assignment: CDR1 SGHVS and CDR2 FQNEAQ. V dropped 5 bases and J dropped 4 bases, with 12 bases sitting between them.